A few counts support the clone carrying this T cell receptor beta chain. Antigen: not known. This sample's TCRbeta library carried unique molecular identifier barcodes. TCRdb reanalysed the PCR reads using MiXCR and keeps one entry per CDR3 protein. The sample has about 540,000 distinct CDR3 sequences, 27% seen once. Trimming stripped 3 bases from V and 11 bases from J, with 20 bases between. The CDR3 is 16 amino acids. Germline V CDR1 and CDR2: ENHRY, SYGVKD. The source of the sample is a study of T-cell reconstitution after alpha-beta-depleted transplantation in children. Broader study findings: Counts and diversity of T cells one year after transplant came mostly from newly produced T cells. Expanded clones from the graft, numbering several hundred, reportedly supplied alpha-beta T cells about two months after transplant.

Sequencing was performed on PBMCs, taken before TCRalphabeta/CD19-depleted stem cell transplant. The clonotype originates from a boy in the first two years of life with Wiskott-Aldrich syndrome, due to receive a stem cell transplant. The rearrangement links TRBV10-3 to TRBJ1-6; D remains ambiguous. The CDR3 loop reads CAISEGNHSPRAPLHF. The CDR3, as DNA: TGTGCCATCAGTGAAGGGAACCACTCGCCTCGGGCACCCCTCCACTTT.